This TCR beta chain was retrieved from a study of Ad26.COV2.S vaccination and SARS-CoV-2 variants (dated by TCRdb to the early 2020s). Study-level background: Donors in the vaccine arm were drawn from COV1001, a multicentre, randomized, double-blind, placebo-controlled phase I-IIa trial testing Ad26.COV2.S in healthy adults. Dosing of Ad26.COV2.S was intramuscular, at either 5x10^10 or 1x10^11 viral particles, delivered as one shot or as two shots spaced 56 days apart. TCRbeta repertoire sequencing served as the tool for gauging how specific and how broad the SARS-CoV-2-reactive T cell receptors were following Ad26.COV2.S vaccination. A total of roughly 32 samples were included in the TCR-sequenced set, comprising 19 Ad26.COV2.S vaccine recipients, 5 placebo recipients and 8 SARS-CoV-2 convalescent individuals. Trial participants were randomized into five groups of five, in which low-dose or high-dose Ad26.COV2.S was given once or twice, or placebo was given on both occasions. Throughout the experiments and outcome assessment, investigators stayed blinded to trial group allocation.

TCRbeta CDR3 regions were sequenced with the immunoSEQ Assay. After extraction, genomic DNA underwent amplification by bias-controlled multiplex PCR, followed by high-throughput sequencing. The original pipeline was this. To quantify the absolute abundance of every unique TCRbeta CDR3 region, sequences were collapsed and filtered. T cell fraction was estimated by normalization of TCRbeta template counts to usable DNA, with usable DNA being measured through amplification of reference genes present in all nucleated cells. Repertoire TCRs were annotated as SARS-CoV-2-specific by exact matching of V gene, CDR3 amino acid sequence and J gene to a known reactive TCR set. MIRA supplied the reference SARS-CoV-2 TCR set, which was filtered for enrichment in COVID-19-positive ImmuneCODE repertoires so that public or cross-reactive TCRs were removed. Based on the MIRA antigens, annotated TCRs were further analysed at the level of specific ORF or position within ORF. Breadth was defined as annotated unique rearrangements over total unique productive rearrangements; depth was the summed frequency of those rearrangements. Two-sided Wilcoxon rank-sum tests were applied when comparing TCR breadth between groups. What TCRdb holds here is the immuneACCESS table cut down to in-frame rearrangements. Part of the clones is not present; checked against another copy, under half of the missing clones reflect an unresolved V gene, and the others are unexplained. The V and J calls and clone size come from that table; D and trimming were worked out from the DNA. In all, the sample holds around 450,000 clones, and around nine tenths of those were seen once. The top ten clones comprise 9.5% to 15% of the sample.

The germline V gene gives CDR1 as SGHVS and CDR2 as FNYEAQ. The CDR3 has 13 amino acids, counting the end cysteine and phenylalanine. This entry keeps only the CDR3 DNA: 39 bases, framed from base 1. The junction carries 7 bases between V and J, which are trimmed by 2 bases and 5 bases respectively. What the treatment or condition label conveys for this sample: roughly 18 received Ad26.COV2.S at low or high dose, single or two shots; five or six received placebo; per-sample allocation not given. For vaccine and placebo recipients, repertoires were sequenced using samples collected on day 63 after the first injection. Cohort 1b enrolled roughly 25 adults aged 18-55 years at a single site in Boston, USA, between 29 July and 7 August 2020. Ad26.COV2.S consisted of a replication-incompetent adenovirus type 26 vector by which a prefusion-stabilized SARS-CoV-2 spike protein from the original Wuhan strain was expressed.

In regard to this clone: It has no known antigen specificity. Base-call qualities are not available, and no considerably larger clone is one nucleotide away.

General conclusions and limits of the study: Ad26.COV2.S recipients had higher spike-specific TCR breadth than placebo recipients (P = 0.0014). Vaccine and placebo recipients had comparable non-spike TCR breadth, which fits with the vaccine containing only spike. It was noted by the authors that total T cell responses may have been underestimated by the TCR breadth and depth analyses. After vaccination, spike-specific CD8+ and CD4+ T cell responses were reported to show substantial breadth. The study lacked the statistical power to compare responses across vaccine doses or regimens.

The receptor chain draws on TRBV7-6 and TRBJ1-5, with no confident D gene call. The clonotype originates from a person between 18 and 59 years old who received the Ad26.COV2.S COVID-19 vaccine or a placebo. Here the sequenced sample was peripheral blood, taken in a trial of Ad26.COV2.S vaccine versus placebo. This receptor carries the CDR3 CASSLNWDQPQHF. The DNA sequence follows: TGTGCCAGCAGCTTAAACTGGGATCAGCCCCAGCATTTT.